Listed here are 27 T cell receptor beta chains from one sample, sequenced in a study of OX40 agonist ivuxolimab in advanced cancers. Using immunoSEQ multiplex PCR, the repertoire was profiled, and TCRdb retains in-frame clones only, with some absent. The repertoire holds about 61,000 clones, with approximately 86% as singletons. Sequences were derived from CD4+ or CD8+ T cells sorted from blood, sampled in a trial of the OX40 agonist ivuxolimab. These receptors were obtained from an adult with an advanced solid tumor such as melanoma, head and neck, liver or kidney cancer.

The rearrangement joins TRBV27 to TRBJ1-6; D perhaps matches TRBD1 (6 bases). Trimming removed 4 bases from V and 9 bases from J, with 10 bases in between. This CDR3 region has 13 residues. From germline, CDR1 is MNHEY and CDR2 SMNVEV (reference sequence). This CDR3 is CASSSGVVSPLHF. Here the CDR3 DNA reads TGTGCCAGCAGTTCAGGGGTGGTTTCACCCCTCCACTTT.

The rearrangement links TRBV11-2 to TRBJ2-5; 8 bases fit TRBD2. CDR1 and CDR2 (germline): SGHAT, FQNNGV. Trimming cost V 5 bases and J 5 bases; bases outside gene matches: 10. The CDR3 sequence is 15 residues long. CDR3 in amino acids: CASSTGAGAGETQYF. The CDR3 DNA follows: TGTGCCAGCAGCACCGGAGCGGGGGCGGGGGAGACCCAGTACTTC.

A few counts support this clone. This chain links TRBV6-1 with TRBJ1-6; no reliable D call. This CDR3 is 15 amino acids long. The V gene lost 4 bases and the J gene lost 7 bases, with 14 bases spanning the gap. Germline V CDR1 and CDR2: MNHNS, SASEGT. The CDR3 DNA reads TGTGCCAGCAGTGGGGCTTCCTTTGGCAATTCACCCCTCCACTTT. Translation gives CASSGASFGNSPLHF.

This clone appeared a few times. The V call is TRBV7-2, the J call TRBJ1-1; D is undetermined. Trimming shortened V by 3 bases and J by 5 bases, and 16 bases separated the two germline ends. Germline-derived CDR1 and CDR2 are SGHTA and FQGNSA. This CDR3 has 15 amino acids. CDR3 nucleotides: TGTGCCAGCAGCTTGGGATACGGCCAAGGGACTGAAGCTTTCTTT. It is translated as CASSLGYGQGTEAFF.

The chain couples TRBV4-2 to TRBJ1-2; D remains ambiguous. Germline values: CDR1 LGHNA, CDR2 YNFKEQ. The CDR3 contains 15 residues. V was pared by 3 bases and J by 6 bases, with 17 bases between. CDR3 sequence: CASSHGGRSRDGYTF. Written as DNA, the CDR3 is TGTGCCAGCAGCCATGGCGGGAGGTCGAGGGATGGCTACACCTTC.

In its sample, this clone was seen once. The rearrangement links TRBV5-1 to TRBJ1-3; D unclear. The germline CDR1 and CDR2 sequences are SGHRS and YFSETQ. Trimming took off 0 bases at V and 4 bases at J, with 11 bases between the two ends. This CDR3 contains 15 residues. The CDR3 nucleotides read TGCGCCAGCAGCTTGGGGGATTTAGGCGGAAACACCATATATTTT. The encoded protein is CASSLGDLGGNTIYF.

The chain has TRBV30 and TRBJ1-4; the D is unclear. The V gene lost 3 bases and the J gene lost 5 bases, with 10 bases spanning the gap. The CDR3 length is 13 residues. The germline V gene has CDR1 GTSNPN and CDR2 SVGIG (reference sequence). The DNA of the CDR3 is TGTGCCTGGAGAAATGGGCCGAATGAAAAACTGTTTTTT. It yields the protein CAWRNGPNEKLFF.

This chain uses TRBV7-9 with TRBJ1-5; the match to TRBD1 covers 9 bases. With V trimmed by 3 bases and J by 1 base, 7 bases remained unmatched. Per the germline V gene, CDR1 is SEHNR and CDR2 is FQNEAQ (reference sequence). This CDR3 comprises 17 residues. The CDR3, as DNA: TGTGCCAGCAGCTTTTCAACAGGGGGCAGGAGCAATCAGCCCCAGCATTTT. Translating it yields CASSFSTGGRSNQPQHF.

CDR3 amino acids: CASSYTRFQRQETQYF. DNA of the CDR3: TGTGCCAGCAGTTACACCCGCTTCCAGCGTCAAGAGACCCAGTACTTC. The rearrangement links TRBV6-5 to TRBJ2-5, with unresolved D. This CDR3 has 16 amino acids. Germline V lookup: CDR1 MNHEY, CDR2 SVGAGI. V lost 2 bases and J 2 bases, leaving 15 bases between the germline ends.

CDR3 residues: CASSEGQVRREKLFF. The DNA of the CDR3 is TGTGCCAGCAGTGAAGGACAGGTTCGGCGGGAAAAACTGTTTTTT. The chain joins TRBV6-1 to TRBJ1-4; a possible D gene is TRBD1 (6 bases). CDR3 length: 15 amino acids. The germline gives CDR1 MNHNS, CDR2 SASEGT. Trimming removed 1 base at V and 8 bases at J, with 14 bases between.

This clone was seen a single time. J is TRBJ2-5 and V is TRBV18; no firm D call. CDR3 size: 13 residues. The germline CDR1 and CDR2 sequences are KGHSH and LQKENI. V was cut by 4 bases and J by 4 bases, with 10 bases left in between. The CDR3 bases are TGTGCCAGCTCACAGGTACCGGGAGAGACCCAGTACTTC. Translating gives CASSQVPGETQYF.

The chain joins TRBV11-1 to TRBJ1-1; no reliable D call. Germline values: CDR1 SGHAT, CDR2 FQDESV (reference sequence). V lost 4 bases and J 5 bases, leaving 8 bases between the germline ends. The CDR3 consists of 12 residues. In DNA form, the CDR3 reads TGTGCCAGCAGCTCCGGAGGGACTGAAGCTTTCTTT. It translates to CASSSGGTEAFF.

This chain connects TRBV18 to TRBJ1-2, with 8 nucleotides matching TRBD1. This CDR3 has 15 residues. Unmatched junction bases numbered 7, after V lost 5 bases and J lost 2 bases. Germline V CDR1 and CDR2: KGHSH, LQKENI. CDR3 in DNA: TGTGCCAGCTCATTAACAGGGGGAGAAAACTATGGCTACACCTTC. Its protein product is CASSLTGGENYGYTF.

This clone was seen a handful of times. This chain joins TRBV5-6 and TRBJ2-1; D unresolved. Between the trimmed V and J ends, which lost 1 base and 3 bases, there was a span of 14 bases. This CDR3 spans 16 amino acids. Germline CDR1 reads SGHDT; CDR2 reads YYEEEE. CDR3 sequence (DNA): TGTGCCAGCAGCTTGCTTGGTGGGCAGTACTACAATGAGCAGTTCTTC. This encodes CASSLLGGQYYNEQFF. Together with reference TRBV5-6 and TRBJ2-1, the CDR3 gives the full variable domain: DAGVTQSPTHLIKTRGQQVTLRCSPKSGHDTVSWYQQALGQGPQFIFQYYEEEERQRGNFPDRFSGHQFPNYSSELNVNALLLGDSALYLCASSLLGGQYYNEQFFGPGTRLTVL.

J is TRBJ2-7 and V is TRBV5-1, with D perhaps matching TRBD1 (6 bases). Germline CDR1 is SGHRS and CDR2 is YFSETQ. Trimming took off 4 bases at V and 3 bases at J, with 20 bases between the two ends. The CDR3 has 16 residues. CDR3 region: CASSPTFTGSGYEQYF. The CDR3 DNA reads as TGCGCCAGCAGCCCCACATTTACAGGGTCCGGCTACGAGCAGTACTTC.

This clone occurred once. The chain is built from TRBV5-1 and TRBJ1-2; D is perhaps TRBD1 (5 bases). Germline V gene lookup returns CDR1 SGHRS and CDR2 YFSETQ. V was pared by 2 bases and J by 4 bases, with 21 bases between. The CDR3 loop spans 17 amino acids. CDR3 in amino acids: CASSFFQGSGSGYGYTF. CDR3 sequence (DNA): TGCGCCAGCAGCTTTTTCCAGGGCTCTGGCTCCGGCTATGGCTACACCTTC.

CDR3 DNA: TGTGCCAGCAGCTTCACCGGCAGGGCAACTAATGAAAAACTGTTTTTT. This codes for CASSFTGRATNEKLFF. The chain couples TRBV7-2 to TRBJ1-4; D perhaps matches TRBD1 (5 bases). Trimming stripped 3 bases from V and 0 bases from J, with 11 bases between. The CDR3 contains 16 residues. Germline V gene data show CDR1 as SGHTA and CDR2 as FQGNSA.

The rearrangement links TRBV5-4 to TRBJ2-7, with D possibly being TRBD1 or TRBD2 (5 bases each). The V gene lost 6 bases and the J gene lost 0 bases, with 16 bases spanning the gap. This CDR3 spans 15 amino acids. Germline V CDR1 and CDR2: SGHNT, YYREEE (reference sequence). The CDR3 region is CASTWGKGSSYEQYF. In DNA, the CDR3 is TGTGCCAGCACTTGGGGAAAGGGGAGCTCCTACGAGCAGTACTTC.

The rearrangement links TRBV27 to TRBJ2-5; tentatively, D is TRBD2 (6 bases). The last part of the DNA fits TRBJ2-7 better; the J call may be wrong. The CDR3 has 14 amino acids. Per the germline V gene, CDR1 is MNHEY and CDR2 is SMNVEV (reference sequence). The CDR3 DNA sequence: TGTGCCAGCAGTTTGAGCGGGTACTCCTACGAGCAGTACTTC. Translation: CASSLSGYSYEQYF.

J is TRBJ2-7 and V is TRBV7-2; 7 bases agree with TRBD2. V shed 5 bases and J 0 bases; nucleotides not matched to a gene: 4. Germline CDR1 reads SGHTA; CDR2 reads FQGNSA. The CDR3 has 14 amino acids. CDR3 sequence (DNA): TGTGCCAGCAGCGGGGACTACTACTCCTACGAGCAGTACTTC. This translates into CASSGDYYSYEQYF.

The rearrangement joins TRBV7-9 to TRBJ2-3, with D uncertain. With 2 bases removed from V and 1 base from J, the gap between germline ends came to 4 bases. The CDR3 contains 13 residues. In germline, CDR1 is SEHNR, CDR2 FQNEAQ (reference sequence). The DNA for the CDR3 is TGTGCCAGCAGCTTACCGGGCACAGATACGCAGTATTTT. As protein: CASSLPGTDTQYF.

This chain uses TRBV7-3 with TRBJ1-1; D perhaps matches TRBD1 (6 bases). Germline loops: CDR1 SGHTA, CDR2 FQGTGA. The CDR3 has 15 residues. V was pared by 5 bases and J by 7 bases, with 20 bases between. The CDR3 region has the DNA TGTGCCAGCAGCACCCATGGGACACCACGGGGTGAAGCTTTCTTT. This sequence encodes CASSTHGTPRGEAFF.

This clone is a singleton in its sample. V usage is TRBV6-1 and J usage is TRBJ1-3; the D is unclear. Germline-derived CDR1 and CDR2 are MNHNS and SASEGT. With 9 bases removed from V and 0 bases from J, the gap between germline ends came to 12 bases. The CDR3 loop spans 14 amino acids. CDR3 DNA: TGTGCCAGTTTGACCGGCATCTCTGGAAACACCATATATTTT. Protein product: CASLTGISGNTIYF.

The gene calls are TRBV5-6 and TRBJ2-6, with D possibly matching TRBD2 (6 bases). There are 17 residues in the CDR3. Germline V gene data show CDR1 as SGHDT and CDR2 as YYEEEE. V was clipped by 2 bases and J by 0 bases, with 12 bases between them. CDR3 DNA: TGTGCCAGCAGCTTCGGGGGTACACTCTCTGGGGCCAACGTCCTGACTTTC. Its protein product is CASSFGGTLSGANVLTF.

This chain uses TRBV5-6 with TRBJ1-2; tentatively, D is TRBD1 (6 bases). The ends were cut back, 5 bases at V and 4 bases at J, with 21 bases in the middle. CDR3 length: 16 amino acids. Germline loops: CDR1 SGHDT, CDR2 YYEEEE. CDR3 sequence reads: CASRRGQGGVIYGYTF. The CDR3 nucleotides are TGTGCCAGCAGACGGGGGCAGGGAGGCGTTATCTATGGCTACACCTTC.

The gene calls are TRBV11-2 and TRBJ2-7, with D possibly called TRBD1 or TRBD2 (7 bases each). Germline V gene data show CDR1 as SGHAT and CDR2 as FQNNGV. The CDR3 has 14 amino acids. Trimming took off 3 bases at V and 2 bases at J, with 11 bases between the two ends. The CDR3 spells CASSFRGGTYEQYF. CDR3 bases: TGTGCCAGCAGCTTCAGGGGGGGTACCTACGAGCAGTACTTC.

The rearrangement joins TRBV18 to TRBJ1-2; no clear D gene. Germline CDR1 KGHSH, CDR2 LQKENI. This CDR3 region has 17 residues. Trimming removed 3 bases at V and 0 bases at J, with 17 bases between. This chain's CDR3 is CASSPVGAAVSNYGYTF. The DNA of the CDR3 is TGTGCCAGCTCACCCGTTGGCGCAGCGGTTTCTAACTATGGCTACACCTTC.